The clone carrying this TCR beta chain was seen more than once but under ten times. Its antigen is unidentified. This entry is derived from a study of monozygotic twins with cystic fibrosis. Study outcomes and limitations: Monozygotic CF twin pairs shared significantly more nucleotide-identical clonotypes than unrelated CF individuals did. Median Simpson clonality of 0.0095 suggested naive T cells predominated. In 13 of 16 pairs, V gene usage was closest to the co-twin's.

Trimming took 0 bases from V and 5 from J, leaving 13 bases between them. This CDR3 has 15 amino acids. CDR1 is MNHNS, CDR2 SASEGT, per germline. Using immunoSEQ multiplex PCR, the repertoire was profiled, and TCRdb retains in-frame clones only, with some absent. The table records about 35,000 clones, approximately 65% of them present only once. The rearrangement links TRBV6-1 to TRBJ1-1; no definite D call. The TCR originated in a girl under 18 with cystic fibrosis. Source material: blood. The CDR3 is CASSEAIAPGTEAFF. CDR3 nucleotide sequence: TGTGCCAGCAGTGAAGCCATCGCCCCTGGAACTGAAGCTTTCTTT.